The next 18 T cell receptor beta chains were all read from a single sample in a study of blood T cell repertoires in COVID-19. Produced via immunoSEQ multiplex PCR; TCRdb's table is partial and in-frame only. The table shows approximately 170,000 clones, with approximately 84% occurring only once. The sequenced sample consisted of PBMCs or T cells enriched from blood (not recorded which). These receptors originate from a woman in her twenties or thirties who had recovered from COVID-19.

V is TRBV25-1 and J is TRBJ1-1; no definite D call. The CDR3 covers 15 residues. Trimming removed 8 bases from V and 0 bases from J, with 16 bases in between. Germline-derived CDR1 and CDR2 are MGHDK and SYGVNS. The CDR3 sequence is CASGLDGLLNTEAFF. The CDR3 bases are TGTGCCAGCGGTCTAGACGGATTATTGAACACTGAAGCTTTCTTT.

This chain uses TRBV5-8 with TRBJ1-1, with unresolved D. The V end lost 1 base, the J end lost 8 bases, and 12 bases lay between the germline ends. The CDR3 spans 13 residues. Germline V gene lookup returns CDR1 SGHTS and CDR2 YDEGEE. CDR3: CASSLISLLEAFF. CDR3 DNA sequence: TGTGCCAGCAGCTTGATCTCACTCCTAGAAGCTTTCTTT.

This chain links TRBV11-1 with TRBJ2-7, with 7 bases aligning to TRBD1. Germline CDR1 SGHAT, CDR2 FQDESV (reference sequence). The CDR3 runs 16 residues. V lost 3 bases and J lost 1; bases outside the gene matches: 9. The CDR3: CASSFNRDRASYEQYF. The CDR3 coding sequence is TGTGCCAGCAGCTTTAACCGGGACAGAGCTTCCTACGAGCAGTACTTC.

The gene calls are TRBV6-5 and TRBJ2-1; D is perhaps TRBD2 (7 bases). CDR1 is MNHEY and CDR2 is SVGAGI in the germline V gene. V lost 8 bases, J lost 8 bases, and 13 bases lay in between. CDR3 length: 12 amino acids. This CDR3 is CASARGGYEQFF. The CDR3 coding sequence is TGTGCCAGCGCGAGGGGGGGGTATGAGCAGTTCTTC.

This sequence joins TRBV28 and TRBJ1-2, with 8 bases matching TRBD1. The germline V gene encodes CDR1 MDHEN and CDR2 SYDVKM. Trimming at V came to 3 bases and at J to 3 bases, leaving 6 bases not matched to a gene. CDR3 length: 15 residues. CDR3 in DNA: TGTGCCAGCAGTTTCCCAGGGGGCGCGGACTATGGCTACACCTTC. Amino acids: CASSFPGGADYGYTF.

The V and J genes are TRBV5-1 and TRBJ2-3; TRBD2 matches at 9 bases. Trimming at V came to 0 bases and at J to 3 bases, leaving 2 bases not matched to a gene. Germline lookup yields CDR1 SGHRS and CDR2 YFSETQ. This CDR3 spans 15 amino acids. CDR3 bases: TGCGCCAGCAGCTTGGCTAGCGGGAAGACAGATACGCAGTATTTT. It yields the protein CASSLASGKTDTQYF.

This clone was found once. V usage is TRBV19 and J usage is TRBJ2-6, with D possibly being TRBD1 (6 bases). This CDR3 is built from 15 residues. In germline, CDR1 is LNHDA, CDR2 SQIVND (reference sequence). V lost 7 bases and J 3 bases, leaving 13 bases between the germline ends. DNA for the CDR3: TGTGCCAGTAAAAGACAGGTCTATGGGGCCAACGTCCTGACTTTC. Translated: CASKRQVYGANVLTF.

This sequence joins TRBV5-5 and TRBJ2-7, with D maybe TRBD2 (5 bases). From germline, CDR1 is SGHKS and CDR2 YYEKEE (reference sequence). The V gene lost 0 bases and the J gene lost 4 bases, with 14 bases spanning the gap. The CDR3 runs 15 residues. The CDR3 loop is CASSLERTNSYEQYF. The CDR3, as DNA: TGTGCCAGCAGCTTGGAGCGGACGAACTCTTACGAGCAGTACTTC.

The CDR3: CAWNTRSGGAETQYF. DNA for the CDR3: TGTGCCTGGAATACAAGGTCGGGGGGCGCAGAGACCCAGTACTTC. The chain joins TRBV30 to TRBJ2-5, with TRBD2 as a possible D gene (7 bases). The V gene's germline CDR1 is GTSNPN and CDR2 SVGIG (reference sequence). Trimming stripped 4 bases from V and 4 bases from J, with 19 bases between. The CDR3 consists of 15 residues.

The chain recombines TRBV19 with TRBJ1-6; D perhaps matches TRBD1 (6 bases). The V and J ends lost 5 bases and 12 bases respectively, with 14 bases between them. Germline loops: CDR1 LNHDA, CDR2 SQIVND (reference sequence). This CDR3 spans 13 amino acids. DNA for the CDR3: TGTGCCAGTAGTGTCGGGACAACAATACCCCTCCACTTT. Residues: CASSVGTTIPLHF.

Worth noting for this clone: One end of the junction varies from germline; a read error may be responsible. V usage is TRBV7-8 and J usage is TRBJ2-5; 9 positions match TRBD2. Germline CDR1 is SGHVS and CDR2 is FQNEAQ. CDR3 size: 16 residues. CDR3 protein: CASSLVRRGGQKTQYF. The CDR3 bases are TGTGCCAGCAGCTTAGTGAGGCGGGGGGGCCAAAAGACCCAGTACTTC.

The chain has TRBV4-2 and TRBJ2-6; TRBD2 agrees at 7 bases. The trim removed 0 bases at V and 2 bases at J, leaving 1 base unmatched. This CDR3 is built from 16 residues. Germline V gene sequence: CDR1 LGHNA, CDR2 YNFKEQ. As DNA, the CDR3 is TGTGCCAGCAGCCAAGAGGGGGGGACTGGGGCCAACGTCCTGACTTTC. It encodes CASSQEGGTGANVLTF.

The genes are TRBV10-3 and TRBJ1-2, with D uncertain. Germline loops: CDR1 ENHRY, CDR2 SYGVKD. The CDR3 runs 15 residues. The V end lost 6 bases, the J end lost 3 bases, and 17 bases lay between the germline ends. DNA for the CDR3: TGTGCCATCAGCGGGTACGGTGCTCTGGACTATGGCTACACCTTC. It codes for CAISGYGALDYGYTF.

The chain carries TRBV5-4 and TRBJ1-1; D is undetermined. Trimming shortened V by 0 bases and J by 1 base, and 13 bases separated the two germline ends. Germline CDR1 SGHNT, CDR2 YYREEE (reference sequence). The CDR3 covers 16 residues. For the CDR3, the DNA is TGTGCCAGCAGCTTGGCCGGATATGGCGGGAACACTGAAGCTTTCTTT. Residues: CASSLAGYGGNTEAFF.

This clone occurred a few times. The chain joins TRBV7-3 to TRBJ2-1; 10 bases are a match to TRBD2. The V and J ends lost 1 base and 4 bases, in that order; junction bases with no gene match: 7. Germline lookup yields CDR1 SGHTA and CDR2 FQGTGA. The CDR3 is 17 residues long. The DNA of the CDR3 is TGTGCCAGCAGCTTAAAAGGAACTAGCGGGACTTACAATGAGCAGTTCTTC. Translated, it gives CASSLKGTSGTYNEQFF.

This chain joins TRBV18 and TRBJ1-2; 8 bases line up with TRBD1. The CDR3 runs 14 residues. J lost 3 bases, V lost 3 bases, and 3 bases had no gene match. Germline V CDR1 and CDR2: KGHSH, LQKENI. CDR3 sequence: CASSPSGGHYGYTF. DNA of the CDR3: TGTGCCAGCTCACCGTCAGGGGGCCACTATGGCTACACCTTC.

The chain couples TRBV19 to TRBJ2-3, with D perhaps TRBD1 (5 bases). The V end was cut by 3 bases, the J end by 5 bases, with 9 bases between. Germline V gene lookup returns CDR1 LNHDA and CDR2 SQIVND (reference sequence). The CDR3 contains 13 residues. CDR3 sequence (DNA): TGTGCCAGTAGTATCTTAGGGGTAGATACGCAGTATTTT. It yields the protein CASSILGVDTQYF.

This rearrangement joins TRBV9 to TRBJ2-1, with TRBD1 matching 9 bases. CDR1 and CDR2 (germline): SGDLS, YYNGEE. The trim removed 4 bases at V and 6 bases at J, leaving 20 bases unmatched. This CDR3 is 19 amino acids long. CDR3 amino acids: CASSHRQGGPLGSGNEQFF. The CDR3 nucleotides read TGTGCCAGCAGCCATAGACAGGGGGGGCCACTAGGCTCGGGCAATGAGCAGTTCTTC.